This is a list of T cell receptor beta chains from one sample in a study of T cell responses to AZD1222 COVID-19 vaccine. Profiling relied on immunoSEQ multiplex PCR, and the TCRdb table lists in-frame clones only, not all of them. Here the sample spans tens of thousands of clones, 70% to 90% being singletons. Sample: peripheral blood, taken on day 0 of AZD1222 vaccination. The receptor set was obtained from an adult in good health. Both conserved end residues are trimmed from each CDR3.

J gene	V gene	CDR3 protein
TRBJ2-1	TRBV5-4	ASSFVVNEQF
TRBJ1-5	TRBV7-9	ASSPALGGNQPQH
TRBJ2-7	TRBV4-2	ASSQTLAGVNEQY
TRBJ1-6	TRBV5-4	ASSFIGQGHNSPLH
TRBJ2-1	TRBV9	ASSVSVYNEQF
TRBJ2-1	TRBV3-1/TRBV3-2	ASSLGLAGEFYNEQF
TRBJ1-1	TRBV9	ASSPTQRGNTEAF
TRBJ2-5	TRBV18	ASSLQGKETQY
TRBJ2-3	TRBV21-1	ASSKTLDSSRDTQY
TRBJ2-1	TRBV7-9	ASSFRDRGRNEQF
TRBJ1-2	TRBV4-2	ASSQDLTARLGYGYT
TRBJ1-2	TRBV12-1	ASSGMGVNYGYT
TRBJ1-2	TRBV6-5	ASSPPPGRDGYT
TRBJ1-1	TRBV3-1/TRBV3-2	ASSQDPDSREAF
TRBJ1-2	TRBV19	ASSINRVDYGYT
TRBJ1-4	TRBV19	ASTHRGQATNEKLF
TRBJ1-4	TRBV10-3	AIRAQGGTNEKLF
TRBJ1-1	TRBV29-1	SVDRGSTEAF
TRBJ1-2	TRBV7-2	ASSVSQGIAGYT
TRBJ2-1	TRBV5-6	ASSLDGGVRSYNEQF
TRBJ1-5	TRBV6-2/TRBV6-3	ASSGPGGHNQPQH
TRBJ2-2	TRBV25-1	ASSGGPWSAGELF
TRBJ2-7	TRBV3-1/TRBV3-2	ASSSPGLVSYEQY
TRBJ1-1	TRBV30	AWSRQSTEAF
TRBJ2-2	TRBV6-5	ASSYQRTGELF
TRBJ2-7	TRBV29-1	SGGQGAREQY
TRBJ2-1	TRBV13	ASSMGLAVRYNEQF
TRBJ2-3	TRBV2	ASKPSGLAADTQY
TRBJ1-5	TRBV19	ASSTQVGRASGNQPQH
TRBJ2-1	TRBV5-4	ASSQGLAEYNEQF
TRBJ2-3	TRBV9	ASSVNSGDTQY
TRBJ1-1	TRBV10-3	AISDGVTTEAF
TRBJ2-1	TRBV4-2	ASSHPRTSGGSYNEQF
TRBJ1-5	TRBV19	ASSIGVAQH
TRBJ2-7	TRBV21-1	AIQPSPGLGYEQY
TRBJ2-7	TRBV19	ASTGRREAPYEQY
TRBJ2-4	TRBV6-5	ASTFTGGGNIQY
TRBJ1-2	TRBV12-3/TRBV12-4	ASISNHGYT
TRBJ2-7	TRBV12-3/TRBV12-4	ASSTQGPYEQY
TRBJ1-5	TRBV6-5	ASSYAGVDQPQH
TRBJ1-3	TRBV30	AWSVQGAGNTIY
TRBJ1-5	TRBV27	ASSRDRASNQPQH
TRBJ2-2	TRBV6-6	ASSPTGGPFSPGELF
TRBJ2-1	TRBV25-1	ASREVNEQF
TRBJ1-6	TRBV27	ASSPRQGAHSPLH
TRBJ1-1	TRBV7-7	ASNRRPLTEAF
TRBJ2-7	TRBV27	ASSLLLTGGVNEQY
TRBJ1-5	TRBV12-3/TRBV12-4	ASSPLPNQPQH
TRBJ2-2	TRBV24-1	ATSGSTGTNAGELF
TRBJ1-2	TRBV6-2/TRBV6-3	ASSYRGASYGYT
TRBJ1-1	TRBV5-4	ASSEDTEAF
TRBJ2-3	TRBV11-2	ASSYRDRGGGPLTDTQY
TRBJ1-5	TRBV19	ASNQGKGQPQH
TRBJ2-5	TRBV12-5	ASGASGPETQY